A single sample is the source of the 14 T cell receptor beta chains below, sequenced in a study of regulatory T cells in long-lasting Graves disease. Through Arm-PCR of CDR3 regions and iRepertoire HTBI primers, TCR beta libraries were built. TCRdb itself ran the multiplex PCR reads through MiXCR, one entry per CDR3 protein. The sample records approximately 400,000 distinct CDR3 sequences, about 16% being singletons. Indicated time point: newly diagnosed GD, antithyroid drugs for less than 3 months. PBMC RNA was the source of the TCR library. This same sample was also taken into another study, of T cells in Graves' hyperthyroidism and ophthalmopathy.

The starting material was peripheral blood mononuclear cells (PBMCs), obtained at new diagnosis, from a patient treated with antithyroid drugs. The source is a woman in her twenties or thirties with Graves disease.

This chain uses TRBV6-1 with TRBJ2-7, with D hard to call. CDR3 length: 13 amino acids. The germline V and J ends were trimmed by 8 bases and 0 bases, with 11 bases remaining between them. Germline loops: CDR1 MNHNS, CDR2 SASEGT. The CDR3 DNA follows: TGTGCCAGCCACAGAGATAGCTCCTACGAGCAGTACTTC. It codes for CASHRDSSYEQYF.

Ten or more counts support this clonotype. The genes are TRBV11-2 and TRBJ2-1; 11 bases align to TRBD2. There are 17 residues in the CDR3. The J segment lost 6 bases and the V segment lost 5 bases, leaving 12 bases of the junction unmatched. The germline V gene has CDR1 SGHAT and CDR2 FQNNGV. The CDR3: CASSTQPGLAAGNEQFF. Written as DNA, the CDR3 is TGTGCCAGCAGCACCCAACCGGGACTAGCGGCCGGCAATGAGCAGTTCTTC.

Here the CDR3 reads CASRGLAGGRSSYNEQFF. As DNA, the CDR3 is TGTGCCAGCAGAGGACTAGCGGGAGGACGGAGCTCCTACAATGAGCAGTTCTTC. This chain connects TRBV12-3 or TRBV12-4 to TRBJ2-1, with 14 bases fitting TRBD2. The CDR3 loop spans 18 amino acids. V shed 6 bases and J 0 bases; nucleotides not matched to a gene: 7.

The chain combines TRBV3-1 with TRBJ2-3, with D perhaps matching TRBD1 or TRBD2 (6 bases each). Germline V gives CDR1 LGHDT, CDR2 YNNKEL (reference sequence). Trimming left V 7 bases short and J 5 bases short, with 22 bases between. There are 16 residues in the CDR3. The CDR3: CASKLRGPPAGDTQYF. In nucleotides, the CDR3 is TGTGCCAGCAAGCTCCGGGGGCCGCCAGCGGGAGATACGCAGTATTTT.

A remark on this clonotype: A single base separates this from a much larger clone, so it may be a read error. A read error is likely, as this CDR3 ends without the conserved phenylalanine or tryptophan. This chain joins TRBV29-1 and TRBJ2-3; 14 bases are shared with TRBD2. This CDR3 has 12 amino acids. V shed 7 bases, J shed 9 bases, and the junction held 3 bases outside the gene matches. Looked up from germline, CDR1 is SQVTM and CDR2 is ANQGSEA. CDR3 region: CSGLAGGWTQYL. The CDR3, as DNA: TGCAGCGGACTAGCGGGAGGGTGGACGCAGTATCTT.

Ten or more counts support this clonotype. J is TRBJ2-7 and V is TRBV7-9; D unclear. This CDR3 is built from 11 residues. V lost 3 bases and J 3 bases, leaving 3 bases between the germline ends. From germline, CDR1 is SEHNR and CDR2 FQNEAQ (reference sequence). The CDR3 DNA reads TGTGCCAGCAGCTTCGACTACGAGCAGTACTTC. As protein: CASSFDYEQYF.

The chain has TRBV5-6 and TRBJ2-7, with 8 bases aligning to TRBD2. Germline CDR1 is SGHDT and CDR2 is YYEEEE. There are 13 residues in the CDR3. Unmatched junction bases numbered 6, after V lost 4 bases and J lost 6 bases. CDR3 residues: CASSHRGGTEQYF. Here the CDR3 DNA reads TGTGCCAGCAGCCACCGGGGGGGGACCGAGCAGTACTTC. Full variable domain (rest looked up from reference TRBV5-6 and TRBJ2-7): DAGVTQSPTHLIKTRGQQVTLRCSPKSGHDTVSWYQQALGQGPQFIFQYYEEEERQRGNFPDRFSGHQFPNYSSELNVNALLLGDSALYLCASSHRGGTEQYFGPGTRLTVT.

The chain has TRBV12-3 or TRBV12-4 and TRBJ2-1; TRBD2 aligns across 8 bases. With 6 bases clipped from V and 7 bases from J, the junction kept 14 bases outside the gene matches. The CDR3 runs to 16 residues. The DNA of the CDR3 is TGTGCCAGCAGGACCCCCAGACTAGCGCGCCAAAATGAGCAGTTCTTC. Its protein is CASRTPRLARQNEQFF.

In this sample, this clonotype turned up many times. CDR3 loop: CASSQADRDGETQYF. In nucleotides, the CDR3 is TGCGCCAGCAGCCAAGCGGACAGGGATGGGGAGACCCAGTACTTC. This chain joins TRBV4-1 and TRBJ2-5; 8 bases align to TRBD1. Germline values: CDR1 MGHRA, CDR2 YSYEKL. This CDR3 region has 15 residues. V gave up 1 base and J gave up 5 bases; unmatched junction bases: 6.

The rearrangement uses TRBV2 and TRBJ2-7, with D uncertain. This CDR3 is 13 amino acids long. Trimming cost V 3 bases and J 6 bases, with 12 bases left between them. Germline CDR1 SNHLY, CDR2 FYNNEI. The CDR3 sequence: CASSEVYRAEQYF. The DNA for the CDR3 is TGTGCCAGCAGTGAGGTGTATAGGGCCGAGCAGTACTTC.

This clonotype was seen at least ten times. The V and J genes are TRBV24-1 and TRBJ2-3; D is undetermined. V was pared by 3 bases and J by 5 bases, with 5 bases between. Germline CDR1 is KGHDR and CDR2 is SFDVKD. The CDR3 consists of 12 residues. CDR3 nucleotides: TGTGCCACCAGTGATCTCTTAGATACGCAGTATTTT. Protein product: CATSDLLDTQYF.

There are many counts of this clonotype. The chain couples TRBV12-3 or TRBV12-4 to TRBJ2-7, with D tentatively TRBD1 or TRBD2 (6 bases each). Trimming pared 3 bases from V and 3 bases from J, leaving 15 bases between. The length of the CDR3 is 15 residues. CDR3 DNA: TGTGCCAGCAGTTTCTCCGGGGGCAGGGTCTACGAGCAGTACTTC. Its protein is CASSFSGGRVYEQYF.

The rearrangement links TRBV7-9 to TRBJ1-1; the D is unclear. Deletions cut 7 bases from V and 0 bases from J, with 6 bases between. The CDR3 length is 12 residues. From germline, CDR1 is SEHNR and CDR2 FQNEAQ (reference sequence). CDR3 loop: CASIPMNTEAFF. CDR3 nucleotides: TGTGCCAGCATCCCCATGAACACTGAAGCTTTCTTT.

This clonotype was detected a few times. The chain employs TRBV7-2 and TRBJ1-5; D is perhaps TRBD1 (5 bases). Germline loops: CDR1 SGHTA, CDR2 FQGNSA. The V end lost 3 bases, the J end lost 3 bases, and 12 bases lay between the germline ends. This CDR3 has 15 amino acids. The CDR3 sequence: CASSFGRAFNQPQHF. The CDR3 DNA sequence: TGTGCCAGCAGCTTCGGCAGGGCTTTCAATCAGCCCCAGCATTTT.